This T cell receptor (beta chain) was captured in a study of T cells after yellow fever vaccination. TCRdb independently ran MiXCR on the 5' RACE reads; one entry per CDR3 protein. The table shows 550,000 or so distinct CDR3 sequences, with less than 20% occurring only once. This CDR3 is built from 12 residues. V was pared by 1 base and J by 8 bases, with 8 bases between. The germline gives CDR1 LGHNA, CDR2 YSLEER. The sample consisted of PBMCs, taken 15 days after the yellow fever booster vaccination. The J gene is TRBJ2-5, the V gene TRBV4-3; D might be TRBD2 (5 bases). This TCR came from a man younger than 45 who received the YFV17D yellow fever vaccine. CDR3 protein: CASSQARGTQYF. The CDR3 region has the DNA TGCGCCAGCAGCCAAGCCCGGGGAACCCAGTACTTC.